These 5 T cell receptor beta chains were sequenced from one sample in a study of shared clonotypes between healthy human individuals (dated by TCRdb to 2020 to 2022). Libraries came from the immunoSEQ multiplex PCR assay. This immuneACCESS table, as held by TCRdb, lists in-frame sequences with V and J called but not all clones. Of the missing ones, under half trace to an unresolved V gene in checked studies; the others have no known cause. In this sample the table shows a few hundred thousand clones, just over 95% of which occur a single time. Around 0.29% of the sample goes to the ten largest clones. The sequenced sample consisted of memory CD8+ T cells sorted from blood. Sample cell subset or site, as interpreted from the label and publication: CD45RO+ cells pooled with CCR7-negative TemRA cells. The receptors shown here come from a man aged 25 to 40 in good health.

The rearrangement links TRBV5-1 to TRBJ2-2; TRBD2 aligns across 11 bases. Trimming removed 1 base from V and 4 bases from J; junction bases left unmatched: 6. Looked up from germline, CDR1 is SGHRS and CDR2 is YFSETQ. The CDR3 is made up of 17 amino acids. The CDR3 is CASSLRLAGGPTGELFF. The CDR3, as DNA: TGCGCCAGCAGCTTGAGGTTAGCGGGAGGGCCCACCGGGGAGCTGTTTTTT.

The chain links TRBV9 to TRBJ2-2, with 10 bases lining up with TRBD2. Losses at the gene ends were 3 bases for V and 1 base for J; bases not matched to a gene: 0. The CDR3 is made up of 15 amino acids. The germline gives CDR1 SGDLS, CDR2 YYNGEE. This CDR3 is CASSGTSGNTGELFF. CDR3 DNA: TGTGCCAGCAGCGGGACTAGCGGGAACACCGGGGAGCTGTTTTTT.

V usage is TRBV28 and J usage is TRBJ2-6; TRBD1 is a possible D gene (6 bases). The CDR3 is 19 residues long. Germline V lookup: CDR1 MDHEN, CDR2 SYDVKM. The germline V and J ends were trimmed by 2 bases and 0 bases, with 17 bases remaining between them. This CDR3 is CASSLASGVWGSGANVLTF. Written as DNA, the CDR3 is TGTGCCAGCAGTTTAGCCTCAGGGGTATGGGGCTCTGGGGCCAACGTCCTGACTTTC.

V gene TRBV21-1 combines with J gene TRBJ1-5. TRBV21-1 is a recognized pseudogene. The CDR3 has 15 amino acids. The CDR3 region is CASSPSAPPYQPQHF. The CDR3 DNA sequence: TGTGCCAGCAGTCCTTCAGCCCCCCCCTATCAGCCCCAGCATTTT.

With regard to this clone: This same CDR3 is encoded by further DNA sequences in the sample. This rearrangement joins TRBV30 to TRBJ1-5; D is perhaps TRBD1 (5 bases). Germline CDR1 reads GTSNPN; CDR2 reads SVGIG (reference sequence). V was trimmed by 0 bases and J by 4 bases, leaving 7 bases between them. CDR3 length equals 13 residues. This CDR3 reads CAWSVRGNQPQHF. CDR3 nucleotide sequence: TGTGCCTGGAGTGTAAGGGGTAATCAGCCCCAGCATTTT.